Below are 5 T cell receptor beta chains sequenced from a single sample in a study of shared clonotypes between healthy human individuals. Only in-frame clones appear in the TCRdb table, and some are missing; sequencing was by immunoSEQ multiplex PCR. The data hold about 480,000 clones, with about 75% observed a single time. Sequenced input: PBMCs. These receptors were obtained from a woman in her 40s in good health. Some clones in this sample may be carry-over from other donors' samples.

V gene TRBV20-1 combines with J gene TRBJ2-1, with D unclear. Germline CDR1 DFQATT, CDR2 SNEGSKA (reference sequence). The length of the CDR3 is 11 residues. The V gene lost 6 bases and the J gene lost 13 bases, with 16 bases spanning the gap. The CDR3: CSARGGPDQFF. DNA of the CDR3: TGCAGTGCCCGAGGTGGACCCGACCAGTTCTTC.

In its sample, this clone was seen once. This chain links TRBV6-1 with TRBJ2-7; 7 nucleotides match TRBD2. The V gene end was trimmed by 2 bases and the J gene end by 3 bases; junction bases not matched to a gene: 7. In germline, CDR1 is MNHNS, CDR2 SASEGT. The CDR3 is 15 residues long. The CDR3 DNA reads TGTGCCAGCAGTGAAACGGGAGGACGATTCTACGAGCAGTACTTC. Translated, it gives CASSETGGRFYEQYF.

The V and J genes are TRBV19 and TRBJ2-6; D ambiguous. The CDR3 is 19 amino acids. Germline V lookup: CDR1 LNHDA, CDR2 SQIVND (reference sequence). Between the trimmed V and J ends, which lost 3 bases and 0 bases, there was a span of 18 bases. CDR3 nucleotide sequence: TGTGCCAGTAGTATGCAAGGCTACAAGGGAAACTCTGGGGCCAACGTCCTGACTTTC. Translated: CASSMQGYKGNSGANVLTF.

The chain carries TRBV6-6 and TRBJ2-5, with a weak D call TRBD1 (6 bases). CDR3 length: 12 residues. The germline V and J ends were trimmed by 5 bases and 5 bases, with 9 bases remaining between them. Germline CDR1 reads MNHNY; CDR2 reads SVGAGI (reference sequence). The DNA for the CDR3 is TGTGCCAGCAGTACAGGGTTGGAGACCCAGTACTTC. Translating gives CASSTGLETQYF.

This sequence joins TRBV7-8 and TRBJ2-7, with TRBD1 identical over 7 bases. This CDR3 has 15 amino acids. V was clipped by 6 bases and J by 0 bases; unmatched bases: 8. In germline, CDR1 is SGHVS, CDR2 FQNEAQ. Written as DNA, the CDR3 is TGTGCCAGCAGTAAAGACAGGGCGAGCTCCTACGAGCAGTACTTC. It is translated as CASSKDRASSYEQYF.